This T cell receptor beta chain was sequenced in a study of radiotherapy plus CTLA-4 blockade in lung cancer. Study context: There were objective responses in roughly 18% of patients, and 31% had disease control.

On this clone itself: Its target is not known.

Study findings and constraints: Radiotherapy was combined with ipilimumab, and tumor-derived TCR clones then expanded in blood.

Clones were sequenced by immunoSEQ multiplex PCR, and TCRdb holds only the in-frame ones, with some missing. Of roughly 50,000 clones in the sample, about 81% were seen once. The study gave focal radiation plus ipilimumab CTLA-4 blockade to patients with chemo-refractory metastatic non-small-cell lung cancer. Looked up from germline, CDR1 is LGHNA and CDR2 is YSLEER. V shed 1 base, J shed 3 bases, and the junction held 3 bases outside the gene matches. The length of the CDR3 is 16 residues. The V call is TRBV4-3, the J call TRBJ2-3; 11 positions match TRBD2. The sequencing used peripheral blood, collected from a patient treated with radiotherapy plus ipilimumab. The source is a human donor with non-small cell lung cancer who had stable disease on radiotherapy plus ipilimumab. CDR3: CASSQVRLAGTDTQYF. CDR3 DNA: TGCGCCAGCAGCCAAGTTCGACTAGCGGGAACAGATACGCAGTATTTT.